This T cell receptor (beta chain) was found in a study of blood T cell repertoires in COVID-19. About the study: Spain, Italy and the United States supplied samples that represented acute and convalescent COVID-19. In each case, the material was cDNA or gDNA derived from T cells, B-cell-depleted T cells, or PBMCs.

V was pared by 3 bases and J by 5 bases, with 13 bases between. The germline V gene has CDR1 MNHEY and CDR2 SVGAGI. This CDR3 region has 14 residues. Source study methods: Estimates of nucleated cell counts were drawn from the amplification of reference gene primers. Profiling relied on immunoSEQ multiplex PCR, and the TCRdb table lists in-frame clones only, not all of them. Clonal size and the V and J genes are those of that table, whereas D and trimming came from the DNA. The sample records tens of thousands of clones, about four fifths being singletons. The V and J genes are TRBV6-5 and TRBJ1-1; D is undetermined. The sequence derives from a man aged 45-65 years with acute or convalescent COVID-19. The sample consisted of peripheral blood. The CDR3 DNA reads TGTGCCAGCAGTTATAGGGAGACGGGTACTGAAGCTTTCTTT. It yields the protein CASSYRETGTEAFF.